The present TCR beta chain was sequenced within a study of tumor and adjacent non-tumor tissue in lung cancer. Study-wide results and limits: Tumor repertoires had a smaller top 100 clone share than normal lung. Compared with tumor, normal lung showed significantly lower TCR diversity.

Note on this clonotype: Its target is not known. A junction boundary mismatches the germline segment, possibly from a read error.

The library came from three nested PCR rounds adapted from ARM-PCR protocols. TCRdb itself ran the multiplex PCR reads through MiXCR, one entry per CDR3 protein. The sample shows 90,000 to 100,000 distinct CDR3 sequences, roughly 78% of them seen only once. The CDR3 extends over 13 amino acids. The germline CDR1 and CDR2 sequences are SGHAT and FQNNGV. The template was RNA from unsorted bulk tissue. Distant lung tissue was collected more than 3 cm away from the tumor edge. The sequence was collected from a man aged 55 to 69 with small cell lung cancer. This chain joins TRBV11-2 and TRBJ2-1, with D possibly TRBD1 on 5 matching bases. Input material: distant non-tumor lung tissue. The CDR3 is CASSLGAADLKIF. CDR3 nucleotides: TGTGCTAGCAGCTTAGGGGCGGCGGACCTAAAGATCTTC.